This T cell receptor beta chain was profiled in a study of blood T cell repertoires in COVID-19. As for the study in general: Samples of COVID-19 (acute and convalescent) were obtained from the United States, Italy and Spain. T cells, B-cell-depleted T cells, or PBMCs provided the cDNA or gDNA that served as material.

Authors' analysis steps: By means of reference gene primer amplification, nucleated cell counts were estimated. The data were produced by immunoSEQ multiplex PCR, yet TCRdb's version contains in-frame clones alone and is incomplete. V and J calls and clone size are given by that table; D and trimming were obtained from the DNA. The data hold under 350,000 clones, with roughly 90% observed a single time. Germline V CDR1 and CDR2: LNHDA, SQIVND (reference sequence). V lost 5 bases and J lost 5, with 7 bases in between. The CDR3 is 12 residues long. The clonotype was recovered from a man aged 35 to 55 with acute or convalescent COVID-19. V is TRBV19 and J is TRBJ1-5; D not resolved. The sequencing input was peripheral blood. Written as DNA, the CDR3 is TGTGCCAGTAGTTATCGCGATCAGCCCCAGCATTTT. The encoded protein is CASSYRDQPQHF.